The clone carrying this T cell receptor (beta chain) was found many times. What it binds is not known. This record belongs to a study of Graves' ophthalmopathy and Graves' hyperthyroidism. Study-wide results and limits: A model built from 13 signatures distinguished ophthalmopathy from stable hyperthyroidism with about 86% sensitivity and approximately 80% specificity.

V lost 1 base and J lost 4, with 10 bases in between. The CDR3 contains 14 residues. Germline V gene sequence: CDR1 LNHDA, CDR2 SQIVND (reference sequence). Amplification of the TCR beta CDR3 regions used RNA transcripts (as template). Second-round multiplex PCR followed a first-round RT-PCR using HTBI primers. TCRdb independently ran MiXCR on the multiplex PCR reads; one entry per CDR3 protein. The sample carries 580,000 or so distinct CDR3 sequences, 35% to 40% recorded once. V is TRBV19 and J is TRBJ1-1; a possible D gene is TRBD1 (6 bases). What was sequenced was peripheral blood or thyroid tissue (not recorded which). The clonotype comes from an adult man with Graves' hyperthyroidism. The CDR3 bases are TGTGCCAGTAGTATAGTCGCCAGGGGCACTGAAGCTTTCTTT. It encodes CASSIVARGTEAFF.